This record covers a single T cell receptor (beta chain). The specificity of this receptor is unknown. Per-base quality was not reported, and no clone a single base away is much larger than it. In the prospective study, participants were about 18 to 100 years old, resided in about two dozen geographic areas of the United States, and were enrolled through a virtual design. Cohort assignment in the prospective study relied on participant-reported clinical history from a screening survey and a study questionnaire. Recovered participants in ImmuneRACE Cohort 3 were defined as having two consecutive negative NP/OP PCR tests, clearance from a healthcare professional, or resolution of symptoms. Each participant in the prospective study had whole blood, serum and a nasopharyngeal or oropharyngeal swab collected by mobile phlebotomists. Additional blood draws and questionnaires over a 2-month period could optionally be provided by prospective study participants. Prospective study blood samples were shipped either frozen or at room temperature before DNA extraction.

The sample is drawn from a study of blood T cell repertoires in COVID-19 (dated by TCRdb to 2018 to 2021). About the full investigation: The collaborator samples originated in the United States, Italy and Spain and spanned the acute and convalescent phases of COVID-19. The material from the prospective study consisted of cDNA or gDNA derived from T cells, B-cell-depleted T cells, or PBMCs. Subjects who had been exposed to COVID-19, were actively infected with it, or had recovered from it provided the deeply sampled blood TCRbeta repertoires that made up the dataset. A freely available public database, intended as a resource for researchers studying the immune response to SARS-CoV-2, is where the repertoires were released. Samples came from the ongoing ImmuneRACE study (first 160 participants) plus 1,254 subjects from 6 global collaborators. Sample metadata almost always included a de-identified subject ID, COVID-19 status, age in years and sex. HLA class I and class II types, where available, came from metadata supplied by the sample provider rather than from assay-based typing.

The study at large found these results: The amount of clinical and demographic metadata varied by source and participant and was provided uncurated.

From a lookup of the germline V gene, CDR1 and CDR2 are SGDLS and YYNGEE. From V the trimming removes 0 bases and from J it removes 8 bases, while the gene matches leave 8 bases of the junction unaccounted for. Its CDR3 holds 15 amino acids, cysteine through phenylalanine. The kept DNA is CDR3 alone, 45 bases in frame from the first base. TCRbeta CDR3 regions were amplified from genomic DNA by means of the immunoSEQ Assay, a bias-controlled multiplex PCR. The study's own analysis went as follows. The number of nucleated cells in each sample was estimated from the amplification of reference gene primers within the assay. To quantify the absolute abundance of each unique TCRbeta CDR3 rearrangement, sequence reads were collapsed and filtered. Productive Simpson clonality was computed per sample as the square root of Simpson's diversity index over productive rearrangements. As stored in TCRdb, this immuneACCESS dataset retains in-frame rearrangements with V and J assigned. A fraction of the clones does not appear; measured against another copy, unresolved V genes explain less than half of the discrepancy, and the remainder lacks a known reason. The V and J calls and the clone size are those of that table, but D and trimming were determined from the DNA. Present in this sample are 200,000 to 250,000 clones, about 80% of which were seen just once. 1.5% to 2% of the sample belongs to the ten largest clones.

The TCR was taken from a man aged 55 to 70 who had recovered from COVID-19. This chain is built from TRBV9 and TRBJ2-1, with TRBD2 identical over 7 junction bases. Source material: PBMCs or T cells enriched from blood (not recorded which). The CDR3 sequence is CASSVGGGGADEQFF. The base sequence is TGTGCCAGCAGCGTAGGGGGCGGGGGTGCCGATGAGCAGTTCTTC.